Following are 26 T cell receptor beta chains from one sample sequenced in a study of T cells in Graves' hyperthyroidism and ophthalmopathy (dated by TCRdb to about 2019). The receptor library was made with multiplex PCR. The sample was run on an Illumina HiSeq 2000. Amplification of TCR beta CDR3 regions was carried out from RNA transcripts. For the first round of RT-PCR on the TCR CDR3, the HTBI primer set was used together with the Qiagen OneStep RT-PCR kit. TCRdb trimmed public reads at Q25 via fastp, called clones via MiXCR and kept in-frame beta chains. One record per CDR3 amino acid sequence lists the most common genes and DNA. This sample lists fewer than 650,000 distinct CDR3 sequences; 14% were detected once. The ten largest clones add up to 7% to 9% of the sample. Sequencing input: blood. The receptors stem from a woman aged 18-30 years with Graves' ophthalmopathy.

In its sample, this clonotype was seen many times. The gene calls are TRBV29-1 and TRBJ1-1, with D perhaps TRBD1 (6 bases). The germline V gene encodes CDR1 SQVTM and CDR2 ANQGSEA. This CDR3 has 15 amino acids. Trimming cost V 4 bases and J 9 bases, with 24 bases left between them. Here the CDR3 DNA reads TGCAGCGTTGTCCCCGACAGGCGAAGAGTTGGGAAAGCTTTCTTT. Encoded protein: CSVVPDRRRVGKAFF.

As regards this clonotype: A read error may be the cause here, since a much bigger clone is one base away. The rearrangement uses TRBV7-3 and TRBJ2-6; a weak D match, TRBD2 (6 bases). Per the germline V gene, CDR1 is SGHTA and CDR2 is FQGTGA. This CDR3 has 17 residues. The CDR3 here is CASSLQGGGAGANVPTF. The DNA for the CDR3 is TGTGCCAGCAGCTTACAGGGAGGAGGGGCTGGGGCCAACGTCCCGACTTTC.

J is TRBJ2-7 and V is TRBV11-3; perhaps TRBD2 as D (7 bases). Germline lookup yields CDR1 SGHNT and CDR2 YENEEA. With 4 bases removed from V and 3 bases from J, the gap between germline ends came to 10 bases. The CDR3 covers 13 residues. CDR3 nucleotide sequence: TGTGCCAGCAGCTCAAGGGGGGGCTACGAGCAGTACTTC. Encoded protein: CASSSRGGYEQYF.

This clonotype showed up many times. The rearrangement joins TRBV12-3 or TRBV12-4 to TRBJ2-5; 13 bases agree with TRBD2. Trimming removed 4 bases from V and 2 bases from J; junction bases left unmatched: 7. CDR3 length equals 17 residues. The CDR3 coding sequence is TGTGCCAGCAGTTCGGGACTAGCGGGAAGTAGGCAAGAGACCCAGTACTTC. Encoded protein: CASSSGLAGSRQETQYF.

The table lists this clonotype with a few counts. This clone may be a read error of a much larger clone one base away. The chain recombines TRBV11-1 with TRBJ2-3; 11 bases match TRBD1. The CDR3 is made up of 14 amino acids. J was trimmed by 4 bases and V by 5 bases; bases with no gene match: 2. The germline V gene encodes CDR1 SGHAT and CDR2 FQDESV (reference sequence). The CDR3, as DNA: TGTGCCAGCAGCCGGACAGGGGGCGCAGATACGCAGTATTTT. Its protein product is CASSRTGGADTQYF.

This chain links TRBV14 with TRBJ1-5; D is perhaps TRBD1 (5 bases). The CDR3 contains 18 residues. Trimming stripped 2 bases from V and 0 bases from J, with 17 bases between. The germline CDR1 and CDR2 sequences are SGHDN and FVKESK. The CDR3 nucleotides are TGTGCCAGCAGCCAAACTACCAGACAGATTATTAGCAATCAGCCCCAGCATTTT. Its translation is CASSQTTRQIISNQPQHF.

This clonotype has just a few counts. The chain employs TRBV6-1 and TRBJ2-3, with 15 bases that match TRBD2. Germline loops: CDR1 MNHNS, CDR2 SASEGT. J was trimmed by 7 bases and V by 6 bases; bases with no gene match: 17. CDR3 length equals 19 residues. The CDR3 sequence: CASSPWEGRGTSGRNTQYF. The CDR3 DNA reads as TGTGCCAGCAGCCCTTGGGAGGGGCGGGGGACTAGCGGGAGGAATACGCAGTATTTT.

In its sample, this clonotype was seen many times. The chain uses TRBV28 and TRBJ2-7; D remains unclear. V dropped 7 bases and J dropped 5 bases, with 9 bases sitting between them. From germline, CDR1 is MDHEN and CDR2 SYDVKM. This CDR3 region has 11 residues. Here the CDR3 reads CASIGEDEQYF. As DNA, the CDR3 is TGTGCCAGCATAGGAGAAGACGAGCAGTACTTC.

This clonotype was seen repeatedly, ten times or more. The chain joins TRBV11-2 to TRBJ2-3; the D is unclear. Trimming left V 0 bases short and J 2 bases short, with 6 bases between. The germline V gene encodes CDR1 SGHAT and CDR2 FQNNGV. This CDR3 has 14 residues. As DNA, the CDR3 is TGTGCCAGCAGCTTAGACCGCTACACAGATACGCAGTATTTT. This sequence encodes CASSLDRYTDTQYF.

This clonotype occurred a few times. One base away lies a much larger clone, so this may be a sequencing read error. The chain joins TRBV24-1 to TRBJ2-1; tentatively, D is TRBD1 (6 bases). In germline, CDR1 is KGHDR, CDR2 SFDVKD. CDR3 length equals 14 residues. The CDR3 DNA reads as TGTGCCACCAGTGATCTCAGGGGATACAGTGAGCAGTTCTTC. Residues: CATSDLRGYSEQFF.

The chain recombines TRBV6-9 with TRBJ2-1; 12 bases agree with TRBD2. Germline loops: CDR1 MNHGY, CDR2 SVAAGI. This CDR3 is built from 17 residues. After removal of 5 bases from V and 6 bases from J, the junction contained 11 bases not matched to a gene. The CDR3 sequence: CASSQRTSGIQSNEQFF. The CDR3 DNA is TGTGCCAGCAGTCAAAGGACTAGCGGGATTCAGAGCAATGAGCAGTTCTTC.

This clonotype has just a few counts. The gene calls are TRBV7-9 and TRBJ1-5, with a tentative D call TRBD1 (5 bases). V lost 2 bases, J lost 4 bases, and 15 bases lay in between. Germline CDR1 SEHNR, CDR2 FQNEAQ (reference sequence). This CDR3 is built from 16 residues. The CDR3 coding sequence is TGTGCCAGCAGCTTAACCAGGACAAACTCGAATCAGCCCCAGCATTTT. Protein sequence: CASSLTRTNSNQPQHF.

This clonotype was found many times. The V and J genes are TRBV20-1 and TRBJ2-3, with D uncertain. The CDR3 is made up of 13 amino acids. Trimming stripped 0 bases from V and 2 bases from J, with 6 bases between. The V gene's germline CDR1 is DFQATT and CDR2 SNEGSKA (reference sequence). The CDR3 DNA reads TGCAGTGCTAGAGAACTCATCACAGATACGCAGTATTTT. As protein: CSARELITDTQYF.

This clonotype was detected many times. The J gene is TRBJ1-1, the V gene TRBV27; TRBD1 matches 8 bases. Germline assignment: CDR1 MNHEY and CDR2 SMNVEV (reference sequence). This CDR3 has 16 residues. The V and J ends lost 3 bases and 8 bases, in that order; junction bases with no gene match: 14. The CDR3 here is CASSFQTSGQVLEAFF. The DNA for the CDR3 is TGTGCCAGCAGTTTCCAGACCTCGGGACAGGTTCTCGAAGCTTTCTTT.

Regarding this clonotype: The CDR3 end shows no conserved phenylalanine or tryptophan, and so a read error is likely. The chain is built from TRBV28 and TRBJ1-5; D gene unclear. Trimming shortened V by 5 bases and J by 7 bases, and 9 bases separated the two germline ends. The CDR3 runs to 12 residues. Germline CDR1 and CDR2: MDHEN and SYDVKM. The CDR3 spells CASSPPGQPQHC. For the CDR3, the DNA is TGTGCCAGCAGTCCCCCGGGGCAGCCCCAGCATTGT.

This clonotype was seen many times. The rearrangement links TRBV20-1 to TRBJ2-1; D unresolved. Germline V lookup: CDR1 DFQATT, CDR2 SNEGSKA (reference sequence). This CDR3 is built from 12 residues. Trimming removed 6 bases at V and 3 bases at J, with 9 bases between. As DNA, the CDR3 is TGCAGTGCACCGACTTACTACAATGAGCAGTTCTTC. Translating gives CSAPTYYNEQFF.

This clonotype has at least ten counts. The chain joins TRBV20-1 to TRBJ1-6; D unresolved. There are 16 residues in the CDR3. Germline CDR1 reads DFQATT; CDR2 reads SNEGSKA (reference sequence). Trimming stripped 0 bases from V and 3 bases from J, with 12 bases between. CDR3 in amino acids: CSARDLGLGYNSPLHF. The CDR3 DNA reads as TGCAGTGCTAGAGATTTGGGGTTGGGCTATAATTCACCCCTCCACTTT.

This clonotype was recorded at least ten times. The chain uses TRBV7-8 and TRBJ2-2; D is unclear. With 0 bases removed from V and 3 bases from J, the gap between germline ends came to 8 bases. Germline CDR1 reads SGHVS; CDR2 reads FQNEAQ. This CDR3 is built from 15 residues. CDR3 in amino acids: CASSLAPWDTGELFF. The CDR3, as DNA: TGTGCCAGCAGCTTAGCGCCATGGGACACCGGGGAGCTGTTTTTT.

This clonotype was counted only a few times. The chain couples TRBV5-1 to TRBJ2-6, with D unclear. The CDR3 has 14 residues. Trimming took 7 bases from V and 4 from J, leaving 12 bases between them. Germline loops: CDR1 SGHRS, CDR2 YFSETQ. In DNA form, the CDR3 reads TGCGCCAGCTACGATAGACCCGGGGCCAACGTCCTGACTTTC. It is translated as CASYDRPGANVLTF.

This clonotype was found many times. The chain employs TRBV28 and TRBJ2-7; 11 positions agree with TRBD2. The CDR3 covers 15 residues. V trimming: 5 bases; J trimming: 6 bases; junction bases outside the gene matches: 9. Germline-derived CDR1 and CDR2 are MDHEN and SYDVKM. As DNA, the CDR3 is TGTGCCAGCAGTCAATTACGACTAGCGGGAAGCGAGCAGTACTTC. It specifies CASSQLRLAGSEQYF. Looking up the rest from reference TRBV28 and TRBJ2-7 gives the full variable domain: DVKVTQSSRYLVKRTGEKVFLECVQDMDHENMFWYRQDPGLGLRLIYFSYDVKMKEKGDIPEGYSVSREKKERFSLILESASTNQTSMYLCASSQLRLAGSEQYFGPGTRLTVT.

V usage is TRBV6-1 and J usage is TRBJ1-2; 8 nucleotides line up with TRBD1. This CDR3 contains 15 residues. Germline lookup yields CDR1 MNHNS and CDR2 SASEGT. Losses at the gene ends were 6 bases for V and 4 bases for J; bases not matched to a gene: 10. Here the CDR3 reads CASSVGQGAFYGYTF. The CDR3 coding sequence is TGTGCCAGCAGCGTCGGGCAGGGGGCTTTCTATGGCTACACCTTC.

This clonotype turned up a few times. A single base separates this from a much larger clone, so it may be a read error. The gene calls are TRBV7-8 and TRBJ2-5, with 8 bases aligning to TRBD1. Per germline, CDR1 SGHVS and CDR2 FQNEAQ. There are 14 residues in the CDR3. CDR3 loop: CASSSDRGGETQCF. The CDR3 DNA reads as TGTGCCAGCAGCTCCGACAGGGGCGGGGAGACCCAGTGCTTC.

This CDR3 reads CASGFPAGTGIYEQYF. DNA for the CDR3: TGTGCTAGTGGTTTTCCCGCCGGGACAGGGATCTACGAGCAGTACTTC. The rearrangement uses TRBV12-5 and TRBJ2-7; 9 bases fit TRBD1. J was trimmed by 3 bases and V by 3 bases; bases with no gene match: 9. The V gene's germline CDR1 is LGHNT and CDR2 FRNRAP. The CDR3 has 16 amino acids.

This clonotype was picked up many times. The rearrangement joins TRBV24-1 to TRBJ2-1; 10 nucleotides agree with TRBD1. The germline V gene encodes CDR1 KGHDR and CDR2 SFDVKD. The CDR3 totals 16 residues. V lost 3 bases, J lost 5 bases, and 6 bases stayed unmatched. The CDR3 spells CATSDEGQGKDNEQFF. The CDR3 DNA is TGTGCCACCAGTGATGAGGGACAGGGGAAGGACAATGAGCAGTTCTTC.

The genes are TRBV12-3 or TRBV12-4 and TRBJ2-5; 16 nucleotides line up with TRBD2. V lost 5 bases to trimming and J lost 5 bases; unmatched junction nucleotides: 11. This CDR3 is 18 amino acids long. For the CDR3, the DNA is TGTGCCAGCAGTCTAGGGACTAGCGGGAGGGCGGGCGAGGAGACCCAGTACTTC. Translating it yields CASSLGTSGRAGEETQYF.

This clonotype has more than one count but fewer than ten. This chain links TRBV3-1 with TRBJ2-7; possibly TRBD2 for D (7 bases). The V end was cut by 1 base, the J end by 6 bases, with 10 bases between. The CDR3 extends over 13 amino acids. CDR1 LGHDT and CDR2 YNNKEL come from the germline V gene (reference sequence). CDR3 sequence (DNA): TGTGCCAGCAGCCAAGGGCGGGGGCGCGAGCAGTACTTC. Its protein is CASSQGRGREQYF.